The 12 T cell receptor beta chains reported below all come from one sample, sequenced in a study of blood T cell repertoires in COVID-19. Profiling relied on immunoSEQ multiplex PCR, and the TCRdb table lists in-frame clones only, not all of them. The profile shows approximately 300,000 clones, 80% to 95% of them singletons. The sample taken for sequencing was peripheral blood. These receptors were collected from a woman in her 30s with COVID-19, enrolled during active disease.

This clone was observed once. J is TRBJ2-1 and V is TRBV9; TRBD2 matches at 8 bases. Germline values: CDR1 SGDLS, CDR2 YYNGEE. V lost 0 bases and J lost 8; bases outside the gene matches: 10. The CDR3 sequence is 16 residues long. CDR3 nucleotide sequence: TGTGCCAGCAGCGTAGAACCCAGCGGGAGATGGGATGAGCAGTTCTTC. Translated, it gives CASSVEPSGRWDEQFF.

In regard to this clone: Germline is not matched at one junction end, which may reflect a read error. The genes are TRBV6-1 and TRBJ1-1; 7 bases agree with TRBD1. The CDR3 sequence is 16 residues long. The germline V gene encodes CDR1 MNHNS and CDR2 SASEGT. This CDR3 reads CASSELFETGNAEAFF. The CDR3 DNA reads TGTGCCAGCAGTGAGTTATTTGAGACAGGGAACGCTGAAGCTTTCTTT.

V usage is TRBV28 and J usage is TRBJ1-2; no clear D gene. Trimming pared 1 base from V and 0 bases from J, leaving 6 bases between. Germline loops: CDR1 MDHEN, CDR2 SYDVKM. CDR3 length: 14 amino acids. DNA for the CDR3: TGTGCCAGCAGTTTATACGGTTCTAACTATGGCTACACCTTC. Translation: CASSLYGSNYGYTF.

The rearrangement uses TRBV20-1 and TRBJ2-3; TRBD1 aligns across 7 bases. The V segment lost 3 bases and the J segment 3 bases; nucleotides outside the gene matches: 6. The germline V gene has CDR1 DFQATT and CDR2 SNEGSKA (reference sequence). This CDR3 contains 14 residues. The CDR3 region has the DNA TGCAGTGCTAGTAGGACAGGTCAGACAGATACGCAGTATTTT. Protein product: CSASRTGQTDTQYF.

The chain links TRBV2 to TRBJ1-5, with TRBD1 matching 10 bases. V lost 6 bases to trimming and J lost 11 bases; unmatched junction nucleotides: 4. Germline CDR1 SNHLY, CDR2 FYNNEI. This CDR3 region has 12 residues. CDR3 bases: TGTGCCAGCAGCCCAGGACAGGGGGCCCAGCATTTT. This codes for CASSPGQGAQHF.

As concerns this clone: At one end the junction does not follow the germline gene, possibly because of a read error. The chain has TRBV5-1 and TRBJ2-2, with 11 bases aligning to TRBD2. The CDR3 runs to 12 residues. Germline-derived CDR1 and CDR2 are SGHRS and YFSETQ. CDR3 sequence: CASSLTSGGLFF. The DNA of the CDR3 is TGCGCCAGCAGCTTAACTAGCGGGGGGCTGTTTTTT. The full variable domain, rest sourced from reference TRBV5-1 and TRBJ2-2, is KAGVTQTPRYLIKTRGQQVTLSCSPISGHRSVSWYQQTPGQGLQFLFEYFSETQRNKGNFPGRFSGRQFSNSRSEMNVSTLELGDSALYLCASSLTSGGLFFGEGSRLTVL.

This chain links TRBV5-1 with TRBJ1-1, with D unclear. The germline gives CDR1 SGHRS, CDR2 YFSETQ. V was shortened by 0 bases and J by 1 base, with 13 bases between the two germline ends. The CDR3 spans 16 residues. In DNA form, the CDR3 reads TGCGCCAGCAGCTTGGATGGCCGGGGTGGGAACACTGAAGCTTTCTTT. It codes for CASSLDGRGGNTEAFF.

The chain employs TRBV14 and TRBJ1-2; the D gene is possibly TRBD1 (6 bases). V was shortened by 1 base and J by 9 bases, with 15 bases between the two germline ends. The germline gives CDR1 SGHDN, CDR2 FVKESK. The CDR3 has 14 residues. In DNA form, the CDR3 reads TGTGCCAGCAGCCAAGGTGCAGGGGCAAGAAGCTACACCTTC. Translation: CASSQGAGARSYTF.

This clone was picked up a small number of times. The CDR3: CASSLDLWTGRTYEQYF. Here the CDR3 DNA reads TGTGCCAGCAGCTTAGATCTTTGGACAGGGAGAACCTACGAGCAGTACTTC. This chain joins TRBV11-3 and TRBJ2-7; 8 nucleotides agree with TRBD1. CDR1 is SGHNT and CDR2 is YENEEA in the germline V gene. CDR3 size: 17 residues. Trimming took 0 bases from V and 2 from J; bases not matched to a gene: 9. The whole variable domain, filled in from reference TRBV11-3 and TRBJ2-7, reads EAGVVQSPRYKIIEKKQPVAFWCNPISGHNTLYWYLQNLGQGPELLIRYENEEAVDDSQLPKDRFSAERLKGVDSTLKIQPAELGDSAVYLCASSLDLWTGRTYEQYFGPGTRLTVT.

The chain combines TRBV6-2 or TRBV6-3 with TRBJ2-7, with D possibly being TRBD1 (6 bases). CDR3 length: 15 amino acids. Germline V gene data show CDR1 as MNHEY and CDR2 as SVGEGT. V dropped 5 bases and J dropped 2 bases, with 16 bases sitting between them. CDR3 protein: CASSQGPGTPYEQYF. In DNA, the CDR3 is TGTGCCAGCAGTCAGGGCCCCGGGACACCCTACGAGCAGTACTTC.

The CDR3 bases are TGTGCCAGCAGCTTCCGGGACTACCCCTGGGAGCAGTACTTC. Translating gives CASSFRDYPWEQYF. The chain recombines TRBV5-5 with TRBJ2-7, with 7 bases identical to TRBD2. There are 14 residues in the CDR3. Germline V lookup: CDR1 SGHKS, CDR2 YYEKEE (reference sequence). V lost 2 bases, J lost 7 bases, and 9 bases stayed unmatched.

This chain joins TRBV6-5 and TRBJ1-1; 8 bases are a match to TRBD1. This CDR3 is built from 15 residues. V trimming: 0 bases; J trimming: 5 bases; junction bases outside the gene matches: 5. In germline, CDR1 is MNHEY, CDR2 SVGAGI. The CDR3 loop is CASSYSQGAGTEAFF. The CDR3 DNA is TGTGCCAGCAGTTACTCTCAGGGGGCAGGAACTGAAGCTTTCTTT.